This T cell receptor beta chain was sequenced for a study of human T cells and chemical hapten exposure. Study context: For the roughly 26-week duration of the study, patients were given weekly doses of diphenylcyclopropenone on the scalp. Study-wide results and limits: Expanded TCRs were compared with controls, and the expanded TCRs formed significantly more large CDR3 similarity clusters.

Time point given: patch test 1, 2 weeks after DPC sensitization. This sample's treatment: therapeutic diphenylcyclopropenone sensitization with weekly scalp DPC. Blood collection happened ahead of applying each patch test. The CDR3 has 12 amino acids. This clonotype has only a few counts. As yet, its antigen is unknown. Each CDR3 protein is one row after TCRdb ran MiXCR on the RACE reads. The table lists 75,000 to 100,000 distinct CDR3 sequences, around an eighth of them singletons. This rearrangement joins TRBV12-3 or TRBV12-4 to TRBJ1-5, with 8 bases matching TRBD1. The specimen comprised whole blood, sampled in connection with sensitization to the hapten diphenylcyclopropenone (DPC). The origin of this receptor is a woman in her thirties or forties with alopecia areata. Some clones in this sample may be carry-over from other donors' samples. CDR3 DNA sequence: TGTGGGTCAGGGGGCGGAGATCAGCCCCAGCATTTT. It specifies CGSGGGDQPQHF.